This entry describes one TCR beta chain. Here immunoSEQ multiplex PCR was the method, and the copy in TCRdb shows in-frame clones only, minus some. The table lists 250,000 or so clones, roughly 89% of them singletons, with approximately 1.5% in the top ten. This CDR3 is built from 13 residues. Germline V gene data show CDR1 as SQVTM and CDR2 as ANQGSEA. V lost 4 bases to trimming and J lost 4 bases, with 11 bases between them. This record comes from a study of blood T cell repertoires in COVID-19. The TCR originated in a woman aged 40 to 55 who had recovered from COVID-19. This chain joins TRBV29-1 and TRBJ2-1; D gene uncertain. Sequenced material: peripheral blood. The CDR3 loop reads CSVVPPKYNEQFF. Written as DNA, the CDR3 is TGCAGCGTTGTCCCCCCTAAATACAATGAGCAGTTCTTC.